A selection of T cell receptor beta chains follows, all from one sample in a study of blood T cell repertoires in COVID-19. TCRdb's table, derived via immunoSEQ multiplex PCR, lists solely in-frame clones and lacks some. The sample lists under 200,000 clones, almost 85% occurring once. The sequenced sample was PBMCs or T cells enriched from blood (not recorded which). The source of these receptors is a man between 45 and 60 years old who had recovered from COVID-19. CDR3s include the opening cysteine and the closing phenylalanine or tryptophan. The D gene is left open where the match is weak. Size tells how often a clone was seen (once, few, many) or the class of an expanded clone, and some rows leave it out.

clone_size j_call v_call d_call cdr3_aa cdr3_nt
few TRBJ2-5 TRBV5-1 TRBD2 CASSLDGTSGQETQYF TGCGCCAGCAGCTTGGATGGGACTAGCGGGCAAGAGACCCAGTACTTC
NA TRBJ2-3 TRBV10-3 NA CAIRPDFRETDTQYF TGTGCCATCAGGCCGGACTTTAGGGAAACAGATACGCAGTATTTT
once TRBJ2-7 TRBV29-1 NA CSVKWTLGPYEQYF TGCAGCGTGAAGTGGACACTTGGTCCCTACGAGCAGTACTTC
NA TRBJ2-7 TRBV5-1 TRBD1 CASSLAGTGAHEQYF TGCGCCAGCAGCTTGGCAGGGACAGGGGCCCACGAGCAGTACTTC
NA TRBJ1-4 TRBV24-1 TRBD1 CATSDWGTGNDEKLFF TGTGCCACCAGTGACTGGGGGACAGGGAACGATGAAAAACTGTTTTTT
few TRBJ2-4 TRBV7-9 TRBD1 CASSVTGGAGPLAKNIQYF TGTGCCAGCAGCGTGACAGGGGGTGCGGGACCTCTAGCCAAAAACATTCAGTACTTC
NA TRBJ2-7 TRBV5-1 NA CASSLNAAYEQYF TGCGCCAGCAGCTTGAATGCAGCCTACGAGCAGTACTTC
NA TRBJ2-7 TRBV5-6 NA CASSLPTGYEQYF TGTGCCAGCAGCTTACCTACAGGGTACGAGCAGTACTTC
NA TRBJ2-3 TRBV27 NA CASRWQGSDPTDTQYF TGTGCCAGCAGGTGGCAGGGTTCAGACCCCACAGATACGCAGTATTTT
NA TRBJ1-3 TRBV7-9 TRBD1 CASSETGQSGNTIYF TGTGCCAGCAGCGAAACGGGACAGTCTGGAAACACCATATATTTT
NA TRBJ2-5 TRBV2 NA CASRFPGSEETQYF TGTGCCAGCAGATTCCCGGGGTCTGAAGAGACCCAGTACTTC
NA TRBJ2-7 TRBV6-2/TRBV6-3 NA CASSFPGQGPAYEQYF TGTGCCAGCAGCTTCCCGGGGCAGGGGCCCGCCTACGAGCAGTACTTC
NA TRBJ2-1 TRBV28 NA CASSAPRVGDSYNEQFF TGTGCCAGCAGTGCCCCCCGGGTAGGAGATTCATACAATGAGCAGTTCTTC
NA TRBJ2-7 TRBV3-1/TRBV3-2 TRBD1 CASSQKTRTGIPYEQYF TGTGCCAGCAGCCAGAAAACCCGGACAGGCATACCCTACGAGCAGTACTTC
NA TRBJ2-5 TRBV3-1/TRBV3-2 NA CASSHPKETQYF TGTGCCAGCAGCCATCCAAAAGAGACCCAGTACTTC
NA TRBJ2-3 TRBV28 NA CASSLTSSDTDTQYF TGTGCCAGCAGTTTGACGTCTAGCGACACAGATACGCAGTATTTT
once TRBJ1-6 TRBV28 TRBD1 CASTTGYSPLHF TGTGCCAGCACGACAGGGTACTCACCCCTCCACTTT
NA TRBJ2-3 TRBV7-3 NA CASSPRDRNTQYF TGTGCCAGCAGCCCCCGGGATCGAAATACGCAGTATTTT
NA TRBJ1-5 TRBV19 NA CASSTFREVAQPQHF TGTGCCAGTAGTACCTTCAGGGAGGTGGCTCAGCCCCAGCATTTT
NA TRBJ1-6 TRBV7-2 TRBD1 CASSPRDRYNSPLHF TGTGCCAGCAGCCCGCGGGACAGGTATAATTCACCCCTCCACTTT
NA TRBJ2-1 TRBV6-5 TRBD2 CASSYLTSGGLNEQFF TGTGCCAGCAGTTACCTTACTAGCGGCGGTTTGAATGAGCAGTTCTTC
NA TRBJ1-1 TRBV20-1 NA CSASRAGKAFF TGCAGTGCTTCCAGGGCAGGGAAAGCTTTCTTT
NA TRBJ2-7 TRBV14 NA CASSQVGGLYEQYF TGTGCCAGCAGCCAAGTGGGGGGGCTCTACGAGCAGTACTTC
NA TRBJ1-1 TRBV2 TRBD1 CASTTGQGSAYAFF TGTGCCAGCACCACAGGACAGGGATCCGCGTATGCTTTCTTT
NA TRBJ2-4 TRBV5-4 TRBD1 CASSSTGENIQYF TGTGCCAGCAGCTCGACAGGGGAAAACATTCAGTACTTC